The TCR beta chain under discussion was sequenced for a study of cytomegalovirus exposure and HLA in healthy donors. CDR3 length: 16 amino acids. The germline CDR1 and CDR2 sequences are MNHNY and SVGAGI (reference sequence). V lost 5 bases to trimming and J lost 3 bases, with 19 bases between them. Produced via immunoSEQ multiplex PCR; TCRdb's table is partial and in-frame only. The data show about 200,000 clones, with 80% to 85% seen just once and 1.2% held by the top ten. The TCR sequence derives from a woman aged 25-40 years in good health and CMV-seronegative. This chain links TRBV6-6 with TRBJ2-5; maybe TRBD1 (7 bases). Sequenced input: PBMCs. CDR3 nucleotides: TGTGCCAGCAGTGGCCAGACAGGGAGGCGGGAAGAGACCCAGTACTTC. This encodes CASSGQTGRREETQYF.